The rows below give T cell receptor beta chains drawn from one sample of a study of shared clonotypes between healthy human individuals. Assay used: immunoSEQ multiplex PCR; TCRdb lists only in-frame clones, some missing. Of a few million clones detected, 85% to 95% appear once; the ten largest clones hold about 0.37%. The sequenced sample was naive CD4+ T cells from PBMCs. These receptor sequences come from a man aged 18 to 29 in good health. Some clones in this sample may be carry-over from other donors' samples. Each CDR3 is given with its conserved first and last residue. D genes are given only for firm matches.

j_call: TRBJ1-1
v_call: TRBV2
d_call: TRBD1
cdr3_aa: CASRRQGLNTEAFF
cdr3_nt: TGTGCCAGCAGAAGACAGGGGCTGAACACTGAAGCTTTCTTT

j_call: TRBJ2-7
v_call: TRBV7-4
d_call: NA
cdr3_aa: CASTFLGGCEQYF
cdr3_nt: TGTGCCAGCACTTTTTTGGGGGGATGCGAGCAGTACTTC

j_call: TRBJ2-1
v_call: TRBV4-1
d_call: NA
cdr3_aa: CASSQGPGQTYNEQFF
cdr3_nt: TGCGCCAGCAGCCAAGGCCCGGGACAAACCTACAATGAGCAGTTCTTC

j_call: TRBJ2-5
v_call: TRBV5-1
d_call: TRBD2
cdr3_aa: CASSPGTTQETQYF
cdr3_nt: TGCGCCAGCAGCCCCGGGACTACTCAAGAGACCCAGTACTTC

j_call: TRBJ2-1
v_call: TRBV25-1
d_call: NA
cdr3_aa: CASSSGVARAYNEQFF
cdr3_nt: TGTGCCAGCAGTTCCGGGGTGGCGCGTGCCTACAATGAGCAGTTCTTC

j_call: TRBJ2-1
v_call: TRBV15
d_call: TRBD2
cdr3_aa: CATSRVWTSGMYNEQFF
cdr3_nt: TGTGCCACCAGCAGAGTATGGACTAGCGGGATGTACAATGAGCAGTTCTTC

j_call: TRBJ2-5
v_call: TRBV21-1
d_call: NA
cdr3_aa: CASSSHYNFKLAGGEETQYF
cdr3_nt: TGTGCCAGCAGTTCTCACTACAATTTTAAACTAGCGGGAGGGGAAGAGACCCAGTACTTC

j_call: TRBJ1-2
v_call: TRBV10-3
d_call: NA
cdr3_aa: CATKKPEWNYGYTF
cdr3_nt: TGTGCCACTAAAAAACCAGAGTGGAACTATGGCTACACCTTC

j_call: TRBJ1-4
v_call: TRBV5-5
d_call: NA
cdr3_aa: CASSLAGTYQEKLFF
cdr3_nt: TGTGCCAGCAGCTTGGCTGGGACCTACCAGGAAAAACTGTTTTTT

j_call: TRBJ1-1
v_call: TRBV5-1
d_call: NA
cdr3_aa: CASSLQGWTEAFF
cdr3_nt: TGCGCCAGCAGTTTACAGGGTTGGACTGAAGCTTTCTTT